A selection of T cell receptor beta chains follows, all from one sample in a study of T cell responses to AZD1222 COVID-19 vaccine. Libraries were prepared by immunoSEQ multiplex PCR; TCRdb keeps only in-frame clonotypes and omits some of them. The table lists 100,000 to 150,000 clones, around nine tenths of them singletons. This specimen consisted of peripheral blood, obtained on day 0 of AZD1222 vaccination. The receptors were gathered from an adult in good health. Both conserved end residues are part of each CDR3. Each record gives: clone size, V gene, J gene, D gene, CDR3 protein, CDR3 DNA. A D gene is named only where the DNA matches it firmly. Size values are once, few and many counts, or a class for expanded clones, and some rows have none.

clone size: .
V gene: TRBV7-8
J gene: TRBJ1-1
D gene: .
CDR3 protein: CASSLVRGTEAFF
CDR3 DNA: TGTGCCAGCAGCTTAGTACGAGGCACTGAAGCTTTCTTT

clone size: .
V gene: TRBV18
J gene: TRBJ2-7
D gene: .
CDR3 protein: CASSPPVAYEQYF
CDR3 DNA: TGTGCCAGCTCACCACCTGTCGCTTACGAGCAGTACTTC

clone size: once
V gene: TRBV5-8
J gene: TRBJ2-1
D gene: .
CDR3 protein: CASGVYNEQFF
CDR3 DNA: TGTGCCAGCGGAGTGTACAATGAGCAGTTCTTC

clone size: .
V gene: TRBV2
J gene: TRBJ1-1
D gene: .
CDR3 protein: CASSEARQVTEAFF
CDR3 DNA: TGTGCCAGCAGTGAAGCGCGACAGGTCACTGAAGCTTTCTTT

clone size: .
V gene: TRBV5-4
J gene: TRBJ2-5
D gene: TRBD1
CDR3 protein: CASSSSGQRQETQYF
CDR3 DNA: TGTGCCAGCAGCTCCTCGGGACAGAGACAAGAGACCCAGTACTTC

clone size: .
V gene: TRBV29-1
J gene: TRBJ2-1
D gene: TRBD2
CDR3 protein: CSVVPSGRARGEQFF
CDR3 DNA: TGCAGCGTTGTGCCTAGCGGGAGGGCCCGGGGTGAGCAGTTCTTC

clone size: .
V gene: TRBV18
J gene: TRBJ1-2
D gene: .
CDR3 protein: CASSPARDAGYGYTF
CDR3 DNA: TGTGCCAGCTCACCAGCGAGGGACGCTGGCTATGGCTACACCTTC

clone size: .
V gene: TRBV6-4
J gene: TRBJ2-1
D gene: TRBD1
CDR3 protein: CASSPGQGTNEQFF
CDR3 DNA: TGTGCCAGCAGTCCGGGACAGGGTACCAATGAGCAGTTCTTC

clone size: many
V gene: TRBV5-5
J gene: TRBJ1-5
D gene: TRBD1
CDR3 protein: CASSPEGQLEQPQHF
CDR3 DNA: TGTGCCAGCAGCCCGGAGGGACAGTTGGAGCAGCCCCAGCATTTT

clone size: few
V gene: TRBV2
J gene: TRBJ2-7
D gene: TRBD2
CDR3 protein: CATRTSGSHEQYF
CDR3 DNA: TGTGCCACGAGGACTAGCGGGAGCCACGAGCAGTACTTC

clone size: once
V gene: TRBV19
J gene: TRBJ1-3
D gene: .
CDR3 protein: CASSIATGVVNTIYF
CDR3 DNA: TGTGCCAGTAGTATAGCAACGGGGGTCGTGAACACCATATATTTT

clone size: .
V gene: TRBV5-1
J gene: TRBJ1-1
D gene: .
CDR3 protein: CASSGGNTEAFF
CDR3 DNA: TGCGCCAGCAGTGGAGGGAACACTGAAGCTTTCTTT

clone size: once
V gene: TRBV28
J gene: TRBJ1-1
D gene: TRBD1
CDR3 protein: CASLAWGSGQGDTEAFF
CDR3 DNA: TGTGCCAGCCTGGCTTGGGGGTCGGGACAGGGCGATACTGAAGCTTTCTTT

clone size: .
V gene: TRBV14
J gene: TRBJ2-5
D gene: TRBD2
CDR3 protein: CASSQGLAGGKETQYF
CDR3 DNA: TGTGCCAGCAGCCAAGGACTAGCGGGAGGAAAAGAGACCCAGTACTTC

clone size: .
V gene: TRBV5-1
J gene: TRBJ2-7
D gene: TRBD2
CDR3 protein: CASSLGSGISEQYF
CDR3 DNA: TGCGCCAGCAGCTTAGGCAGCGGGATTAGCGAGCAGTACTTC

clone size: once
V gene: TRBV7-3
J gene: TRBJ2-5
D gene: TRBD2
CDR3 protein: CASSLMAGEQETQYF
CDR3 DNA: TGTGCCAGCAGCTTGATGGCGGGGGAGCAAGAGACCCAGTACTTC

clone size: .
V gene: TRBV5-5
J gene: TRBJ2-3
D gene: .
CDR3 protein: CASSLSGSTPDTQYF
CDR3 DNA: TGTGCCAGCAGCTTGAGTGGTTCGACCCCAGATACGCAGTATTTT

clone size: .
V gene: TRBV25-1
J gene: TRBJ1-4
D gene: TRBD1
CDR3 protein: CASGERTGINEKLFF
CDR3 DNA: TGTGCCAGCGGGGAGAGGACAGGGATTAATGAAAAACTGTTTTTT

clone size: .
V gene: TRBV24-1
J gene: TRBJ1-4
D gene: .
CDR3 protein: CATSDLFGKLFF
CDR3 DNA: TGTGCCACCAGTGATTTGTTTGGGAAACTGTTTTTT

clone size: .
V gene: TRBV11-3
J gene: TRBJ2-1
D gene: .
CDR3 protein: CASSLGLVGNEQFF
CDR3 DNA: TGTGCCAGCAGCTTAGGGCTAGTAGGCAATGAGCAGTTCTTC

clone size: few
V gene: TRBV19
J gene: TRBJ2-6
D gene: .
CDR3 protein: CASRYWGVAGANVLTF
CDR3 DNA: TGTGCCAGTAGGTATTGGGGTGTCGCTGGGGCCAACGTCCTGACTTTC

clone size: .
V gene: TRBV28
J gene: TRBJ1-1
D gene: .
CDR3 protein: CASSLGGGDTEAFF
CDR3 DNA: TGTGCCAGCAGTTTAGGAGGGGGGGACACTGAAGCTTTCTTT

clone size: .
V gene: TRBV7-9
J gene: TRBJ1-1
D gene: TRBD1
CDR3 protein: CASSPLQGRGPEAFF
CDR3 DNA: TGTGCCAGCAGCCCCTTACAGGGGAGGGGTCCTGAAGCTTTCTTT

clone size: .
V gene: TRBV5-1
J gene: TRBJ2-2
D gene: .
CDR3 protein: CASSLGEITGELFF
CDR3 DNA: TGCGCCAGCAGCTTGGGCGAGATCACCGGGGAGCTGTTTTTT

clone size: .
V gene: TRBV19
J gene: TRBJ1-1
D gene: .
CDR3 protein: CASSTRQYMNTEAFF
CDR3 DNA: TGTGCCAGTAGTACGAGACAGTACATGAACACTGAAGCTTTCTTT

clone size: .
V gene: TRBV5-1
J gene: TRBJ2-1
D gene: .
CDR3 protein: CASSLGWGQYNEQFF
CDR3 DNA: TGCGCCAGCAGCTTGGGATGGGGGCAGTACAATGAGCAGTTCTTC

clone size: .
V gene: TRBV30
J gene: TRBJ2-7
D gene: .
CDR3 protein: CAWSVRSGFFHEQYF
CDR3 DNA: TGTGCCTGGAGTGTAAGGTCAGGGTTTTTTCACGAGCAGTACTTC

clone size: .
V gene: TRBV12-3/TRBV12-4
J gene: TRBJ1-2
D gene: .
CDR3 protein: CASSAQGPGGYTF
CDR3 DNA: TGTGCCAGCAGTGCACAGGGACCGGGTGGCTACACCTTC

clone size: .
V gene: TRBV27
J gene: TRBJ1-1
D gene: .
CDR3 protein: CASSLIRMNTEAFF
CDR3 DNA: TGTGCCAGCAGTTTAATAAGGATGAACACTGAAGCTTTCTTT

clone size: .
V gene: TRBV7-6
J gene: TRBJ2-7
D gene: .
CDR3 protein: CASSPGGLPNYEQYF
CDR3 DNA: TGTGCCAGCAGCCCGGGGGGCCTTCCTAACTACGAGCAGTACTTC

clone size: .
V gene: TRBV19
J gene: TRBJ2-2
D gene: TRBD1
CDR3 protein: CASSIGPDRPIGELFF
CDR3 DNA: TGTGCCAGTAGTATAGGCCCGGACAGGCCGATCGGGGAGCTGTTTTTT

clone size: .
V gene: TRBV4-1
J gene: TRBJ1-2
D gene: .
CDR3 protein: CASSQVLEGYGYTF
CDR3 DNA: TGCGCCAGCAGCCAAGTCCTGGAGGGCTATGGCTACACCTTC

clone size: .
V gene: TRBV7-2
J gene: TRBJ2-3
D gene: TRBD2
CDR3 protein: CASSQGLAGETDTQYF
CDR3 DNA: TGTGCCAGCAGCCAGGGACTAGCGGGGGAAACAGATACGCAGTATTTT

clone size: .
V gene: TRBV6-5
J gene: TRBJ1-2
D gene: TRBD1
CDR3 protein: CASSTGGGQSGYTF
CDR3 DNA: TGTGCCAGCAGTACAGGGGGAGGTCAGTCGGGCTACACCTTC

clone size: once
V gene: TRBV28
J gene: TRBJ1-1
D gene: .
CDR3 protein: CASSLARYEAFF
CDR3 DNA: TGTGCCAGCAGTTTGGCTAGATATGAAGCTTTCTTT

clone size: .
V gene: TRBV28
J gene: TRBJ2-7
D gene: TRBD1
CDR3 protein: CASSRYRGIYEQYF
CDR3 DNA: TGTGCCAGCAGCAGATACAGGGGTATCTACGAGCAGTACTTC

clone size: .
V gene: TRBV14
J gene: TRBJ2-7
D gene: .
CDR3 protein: CASSQEVIFGVGYEQYF
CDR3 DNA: TGTGCCAGCAGCCAAGAAGTCATTTTTGGGGTGGGCTACGAGCAGTACTTC

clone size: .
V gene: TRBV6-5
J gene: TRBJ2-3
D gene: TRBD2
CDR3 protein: CASSYGRLAEYTQYF
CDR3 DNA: TGTGCCAGCAGTTACGGGAGACTAGCCGAGTATACGCAGTATTTT

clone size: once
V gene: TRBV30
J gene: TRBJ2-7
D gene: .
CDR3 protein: CAWRRSSASYEQYF
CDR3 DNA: TGTGCCTGGAGAAGGAGTAGCGCCTCCTACGAGCAGTACTTC

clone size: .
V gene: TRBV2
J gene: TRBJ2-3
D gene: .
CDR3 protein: CASKRTDTQYF
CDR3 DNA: TGTGCCAGCAAACGAACTGATACGCAGTATTTT

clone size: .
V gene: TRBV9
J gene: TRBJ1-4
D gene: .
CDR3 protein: CASSATATNEKLFF
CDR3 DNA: TGTGCCAGCAGCGCGACGGCAACTAATGAAAAACTGTTTTTT

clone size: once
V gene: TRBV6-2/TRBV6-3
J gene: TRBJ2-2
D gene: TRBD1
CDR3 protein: CASSYPGQSLGTGELFF
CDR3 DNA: TGTGCCAGCAGTTACCCGGGACAGTCCCTGGGCACCGGGGAGCTGTTTTTT

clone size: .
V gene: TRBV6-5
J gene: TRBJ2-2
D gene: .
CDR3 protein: CASSWRQTPGTGELFF
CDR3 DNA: TGTGCCAGCAGTTGGAGACAGACCCCGGGGACCGGGGAGCTGTTTTTT

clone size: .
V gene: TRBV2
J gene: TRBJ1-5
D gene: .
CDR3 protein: CASRTDTASNQPQHF
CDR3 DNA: TGTGCCAGCAGGACGGACACCGCTAGCAATCAGCCCCAGCATTTT

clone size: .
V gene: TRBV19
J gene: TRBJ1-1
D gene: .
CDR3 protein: CASRDNQEAFF
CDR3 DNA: TGTGCCAGTAGGGATAATCAGGAAGCTTTCTTT

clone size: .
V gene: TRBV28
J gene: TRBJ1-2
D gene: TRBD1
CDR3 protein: CASSYLTGTNYGYTF
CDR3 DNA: TGTGCCAGCAGTTACCTGACAGGGACTAACTATGGCTACACCTTC

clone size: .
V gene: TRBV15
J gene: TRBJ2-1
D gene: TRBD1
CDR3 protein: CATSRGGQGLNEQFF
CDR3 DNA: TGTGCCACCAGCAGAGGGGGACAGGGGCTAAATGAGCAGTTCTTC

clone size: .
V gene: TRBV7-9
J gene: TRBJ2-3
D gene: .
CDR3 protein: CASSSLLFGTDTQYF
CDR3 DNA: TGTGCCAGCAGCTCTCTTCTCTTCGGCACAGATACGCAGTATTTT

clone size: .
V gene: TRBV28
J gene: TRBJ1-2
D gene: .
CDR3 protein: CASSLRDPYGYTF
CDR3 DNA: TGTGCCAGCAGTTTGCGGGACCCCTATGGCTACACCTTC

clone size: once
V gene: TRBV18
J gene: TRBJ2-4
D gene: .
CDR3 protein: CASSPPGDSLAKNIQYF
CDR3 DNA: TGTGCCAGCTCACCACCCGGCGACTCTTTAGCCAAAAACATTCAGTACTTC

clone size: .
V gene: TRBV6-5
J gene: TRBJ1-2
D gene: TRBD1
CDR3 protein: CASSILTGNYGYTF
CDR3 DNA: TGTGCCAGCAGTATATTGACAGGGAACTATGGCTACACCTTC

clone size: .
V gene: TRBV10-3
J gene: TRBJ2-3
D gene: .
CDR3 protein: CAQARGGANTDTQYF
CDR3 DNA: TGTGCCCAAGCTAGGGGGGGGGCGAACACAGATACGCAGTATTTT

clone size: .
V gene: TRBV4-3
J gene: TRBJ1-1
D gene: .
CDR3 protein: CASSQETDSYTEAFF
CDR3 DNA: TGCGCCAGCAGCCAAGAAACAGACAGCTACACTGAAGCTTTCTTT

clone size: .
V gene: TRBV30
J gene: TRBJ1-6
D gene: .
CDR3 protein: CAWSSAGDHSPLHF
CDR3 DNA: TGTGCCTGGAGTTCGGCAGGGGACCATTCACCCCTCCACTTT

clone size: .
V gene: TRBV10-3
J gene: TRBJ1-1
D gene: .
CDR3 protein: CAIRGQMNTEAFF
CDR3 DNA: TGTGCCATCAGGGGGCAGATGAACACTGAAGCTTTCTTT

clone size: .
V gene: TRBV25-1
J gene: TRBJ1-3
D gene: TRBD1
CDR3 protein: CASSAPSTGAGNTIYF
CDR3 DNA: TGTGCCAGCAGTGCTCCCTCAACAGGGGCTGGAAACACCATATATTTT

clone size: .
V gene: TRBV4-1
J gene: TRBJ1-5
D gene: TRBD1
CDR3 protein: CASSQDGQGQHF
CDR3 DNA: TGCGCCAGCAGCCAAGATGGACAGGGTCAGCATTTT

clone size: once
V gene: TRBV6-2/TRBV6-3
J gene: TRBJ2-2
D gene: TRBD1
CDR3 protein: CASSTGQGAMGELFF
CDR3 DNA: TGTGCCAGCAGTACGGGACAGGGGGCGATGGGGGAGCTGTTTTTT